The 31 T cell receptor beta chains in this list originate from one sample, sequenced in a study of blood T cell repertoires in COVID-19. Assay used: immunoSEQ multiplex PCR; TCRdb lists only in-frame clones, some missing. Of some 300,000 clones detected, around 89% appear once; the ten largest clones hold 8% to 10%. Sequenced material: PBMCs or T cells enriched from blood (not recorded which). The source is a woman between 40 and 55 years old who had recovered from COVID-19.

The rearrangement links TRBV27 to TRBJ1-5; TRBD1 agrees at 9 bases. Germline V lookup: CDR1 MNHEY, CDR2 SMNVEV (reference sequence). Trimming took 5 bases from V and 3 from J; bases not matched to a gene: 11. This CDR3 is built from 17 residues. CDR3 in amino acids: CASSPFHGTGINQPQHF. The CDR3 DNA reads as TGTGCCAGCAGTCCTTTTCATGGGACAGGGATCAATCAGCCCCAGCATTTT.

This clone was seen a handful of times. The chain couples TRBV7-8 to TRBJ2-7; 8 nucleotides align to TRBD2. The germline V gene has CDR1 SGHVS and CDR2 FQNEAQ. With V trimmed by 4 bases and J by 3 bases, 5 bases remained unmatched. The CDR3 spans 14 residues. CDR3 in amino acids: CASSWGLDFYEQYF. CDR3 sequence (DNA): TGTGCCAGCAGCTGGGGACTAGATTTCTACGAGCAGTACTTC.

The chain couples TRBV12-5 to TRBJ1-5; no clear D gene. The CDR3 consists of 13 residues. The germline gives CDR1 LGHNT, CDR2 FRNRAP. V was shortened by 7 bases and J by 2 bases, with 9 bases between the two germline ends. The CDR3 region is CASAPQGNQPQHF. DNA of the CDR3: TGTGCTAGTGCCCCCCAGGGCAATCAGCCCCAGCATTTT.

The CDR3 here is CATSRGGRGLYNEQFF. CDR3 nucleotide sequence: TGTGCCACCAGCAGAGGGGGCAGGGGCCTTTACAATGAGCAGTTCTTC. The rearrangement joins TRBV15 to TRBJ2-1; tentative D call: TRBD1 (6 bases). CDR1 LNHNV and CDR2 YYDKDF come from the germline V gene (reference sequence). The CDR3 loop spans 16 amino acids. V dropped 1 base and J dropped 4 bases, with 14 bases sitting between them.

This chain uses TRBV28 with TRBJ1-1; D call uncertain. The CDR3 spans 13 residues. V shed 6 bases and J shed 1 base, with 9 bases lying between them. Germline V gene sequence: CDR1 MDHEN, CDR2 SYDVKM. The CDR3 bases are TGTGCCAGCAGCCATCGGAGGAACACTGAAGCTTTCTTT. It translates to CASSHRRNTEAFF.

The CDR3 reads CAMASGTSGEQFF. The CDR3 nucleotides are TGTGCCATGGCTTCCGGGACTAGCGGGGAGCAGTTCTTC. V is TRBV10-3 and J is TRBJ2-1, with 12 nucleotides matching TRBD2. The germline gives CDR1 ENHRY, CDR2 SYGVKD. The V segment lost 9 bases and the J segment 10 bases; nucleotides outside the gene matches: 7. This CDR3 region has 13 residues.

V gene TRBV6-4 combines with J gene TRBJ2-1; D might be TRBD2 (6 bases). Germline V lookup: CDR1 MRHNA, CDR2 SNTAGT. Deletions cut 6 bases from V and 6 bases from J, with 12 bases between. The CDR3 runs to 13 residues. The CDR3 nucleotides are TGTGCCAGCAGCGGAGGGGATTTCAATGAGCAGTTCTTC. This codes for CASSGGDFNEQFF.

This chain uses TRBV7-3 with TRBJ1-6; 10 nucleotides match TRBD1. Trimming cost V 5 bases and J 7 bases; bases outside gene matches: 8. The CDR3 length is 16 residues. Germline V gives CDR1 SGHTA, CDR2 FQGTGA. The CDR3 bases are TGTGCCAGCAGCACCACCGGGGACAGGGGAAATTCACCCCTCCACTTT. Amino acids: CASSTTGDRGNSPLHF. The whole variable domain, filled in from reference TRBV7-3 and TRBJ1-6, reads GAGVSQTPSNKVTEKGKYVELRCDPISGHTALYWYRQSLGQGPEFLIYFQGTGAADDSGLPNDRFFAVRPEGSVSTLKIQRTERGDSAVYLCASSTTGDRGNSPLHFGNGTRLTVT.

The genes are TRBV11-2 and TRBJ2-3, with 7 bases lining up with TRBD2. Germline CDR1 reads SGHAT; CDR2 reads FQNNGV. V dropped 5 bases and J dropped 6; count of bases not matched to a gene: 8. CDR3 size: 14 residues. CDR3 coding DNA: TGTGCCAGCAGCGCCCCACGACTAGCTGATACGCAGTATTTT. It specifies CASSAPRLADTQYF. Complete variable domain (other parts from reference TRBV11-2 and TRBJ2-3): EAGVAQSPRYKIIEKRQSVAFWCNPISGHATLYWYQQILGQGPKLLIQFQNNGVVDDSQLPKDRFSAERLKGVDSTLKIQPAKLEDSAVYLCASSAPRLADTQYFGPGTRLTVL.

This clone was seen just once. The chain employs TRBV6-6 and TRBJ1-1; 7 bases match TRBD1. The CDR3 runs 13 residues. Losses at the gene ends were 7 bases for V and 8 bases for J; bases not matched to a gene: 10. Germline V lookup: CDR1 MNHNY, CDR2 SVGAGI (reference sequence). The CDR3 loop is CASITARGGEAFF. In DNA form, the CDR3 reads TGTGCCAGCATTACTGCTCGAGGGGGCGAAGCTTTCTTT.

In its sample, this clone was seen a few times. J is TRBJ2-3 and V is TRBV9; 11 positions match TRBD2. Germline CDR1 SGDLS, CDR2 YYNGEE. Germline trimming cut 1 base from V and 5 bases from J; bases unmatched to any gene: 6. The CDR3 has 16 residues. The CDR3 DNA reads as TGTGCCAGCAGCGTATTAGCGGGGGGGCTTGTAGATACGCAGTATTTT. This gives the protein CASSVLAGGLVDTQYF.

The CDR3 reads CASSLGVTGGQPQHF. Written as DNA, the CDR3 is TGCGCCAGCAGCTTGGGGGTGACTGGTGGTCAGCCCCAGCATTTT. The chain couples TRBV5-1 to TRBJ1-5; D remains ambiguous. The germline gives CDR1 SGHRS, CDR2 YFSETQ. V was trimmed by 0 bases and J by 6 bases, leaving 13 bases between them. The CDR3 consists of 15 residues. The variable domain in full, with the rest retrieved from reference TRBV5-1 and TRBJ1-5, is KAGVTQTPRYLIKTRGQQVTLSCSPISGHRSVSWYQQTPGQGLQFLFEYFSETQRNKGNFPGRFSGRQFSNSRSEMNVSTLELGDSALYLCASSLGVTGGQPQHFGDGTRLSIL.

The chain employs TRBV7-8 and TRBJ1-6, with D tentatively TRBD1 (5 bases). The CDR3 sequence is 14 residues long. V dropped 1 base and J dropped 6 bases, with 7 bases sitting between them. Germline V lookup: CDR1 SGHVS, CDR2 FQNEAQ. The CDR3 sequence: CASSLGGVNSPLHF. CDR3 in DNA: TGTGCCAGCAGCTTAGGGGGGGTTAATTCACCCCTCCACTTT.

The chain couples TRBV5-1 to TRBJ2-1, with 12 bases fitting TRBD2. V was pared by 2 bases and J by 6 bases, with 6 bases of the junction left unmatched. CDR1 and CDR2 from the germline V gene are SGHRS and YFSETQ. The CDR3 is 16 amino acids. DNA for the CDR3: TGCGCCAGCAGCTTCCCGGGACTAGCGGGCCCCAATGAGCAGTTCTTC. Protein product: CASSFPGLAGPNEQFF.

The chain employs TRBV28 and TRBJ1-5; a weak D match, TRBD1 (5 bases). The CDR3 loop spans 18 amino acids. V gave up 7 bases and J gave up 0 bases, with 22 bases separating them. The germline CDR1 and CDR2 sequences are MDHEN and SYDVKM. The CDR3 is CASTEGGTGPYSNQPQHF. CDR3 nucleotides: TGTGCCAGCACCGAGGGAGGGACGGGACCCTATAGCAATCAGCCCCAGCATTTT.

This chain connects TRBV11-2 to TRBJ2-3; TRBD2 might be the D (7 bases). This CDR3 contains 14 residues. The ends were cut back, 6 bases at V and 2 bases at J, with 12 bases in the middle. Germline CDR1 reads SGHAT; CDR2 reads FQNNGV. This chain's CDR3 is CASRLGGATDTQYF. The CDR3, as DNA: TGTGCCAGCAGACTGGGGGGGGCCACAGATACGCAGTATTTT.

The chain combines TRBV6-5 with TRBJ2-7, with D possibly being TRBD1 (6 bases). V lost 6 bases and J lost 1, with 16 bases in between. This CDR3 has 15 residues. The germline V gene encodes CDR1 MNHEY and CDR2 SVGAGI. The CDR3: CASSPTRDTSYEQYF. The CDR3 DNA reads as TGTGCCAGCAGCCCGACGAGGGACACTTCCTACGAGCAGTACTTC.

The gene calls are TRBV3-1 (or the pseudogene TRBV3-2) and TRBJ2-1, with TRBD2 identical over 12 bases. CDR1 is LGHDT and CDR2 is YNNKEL in the germline V gene (reference sequence). V shed 0 bases and J 5 bases; nucleotides not matched to a gene: 11. The CDR3 totals 19 residues. The CDR3 DNA follows: TGTGCCAGCAGCCAAGATAAAGGACTAGCGGGGTCCCGACACAATGAGCAGTTCTTC. Protein product: CASSQDKGLAGSRHNEQFF.

This clone has only one observation. DNA for the CDR3: TGTGCCAGCAGCTCACCCACACAGGGGTCCTACGAGCAGTACTTC. It yields the protein CASSSPTQGSYEQYF. J is TRBJ2-7 and V is TRBV7-9; 7 nucleotides line up with TRBD1. This CDR3 comprises 15 residues. The V segment lost 4 bases and the J segment 1 base; nucleotides outside the gene matches: 7. Per germline, CDR1 SEHNR and CDR2 FQNEAQ (reference sequence).

V gene TRBV27 combines with J gene TRBJ1-2; 9 bases match TRBD1. This CDR3 region has 15 residues. V dropped 7 bases and J dropped 5; count of bases not matched to a gene: 11. The germline CDR1 and CDR2 sequences are MNHEY and SMNVEV (reference sequence). Written as DNA, the CDR3 is TGTGCCAGCACCCATTTCGCGACAGGGGGGTATGGCTACACCTTC. Amino acids: CASTHFATGGYGYTF.

This chain links TRBV7-2 with TRBJ2-3, with D possibly TRBD2 on 5 matching bases. Germline-derived CDR1 and CDR2 are SGHTA and FQGNSA. This CDR3 has 15 amino acids. V lost 1 base and J lost 0, with 8 bases in between. In DNA, the CDR3 is TGTGCCAGCAGCTTAGATTCGGGGAGCACAGATACGCAGTATTTT. This codes for CASSLDSGSTDTQYF.

The gene calls are TRBV20-1 and TRBJ2-7; possibly TRBD1 for D (5 bases). The CDR3 extends over 12 amino acids. Trimming left V 3 bases short and J 1 base short, with 7 bases between. Germline values: CDR1 DFQATT, CDR2 SNEGSKA (reference sequence). The CDR3 region is CSASQGSYEQYF. CDR3 sequence (DNA): TGCAGTGCTAGTCAGGGATCCTACGAGCAGTACTTC.

The J gene is TRBJ2-6, the V gene TRBV21-1; the table names TRBD1, a call not compared with the DNA. TRBV21-1 is noted as a pseudogene. The CDR3 is 19 amino acids. CDR3 region: CASSIDRGPTFSGANVLTF. The CDR3 nucleotides are TGTGCCAGCAGCATAGACAGGGGACCTACTTTCTCTGGGGCCAACGTCCTGACTTTC.

V and J are TRBV7-2 and TRBJ2-1; TRBD2 might be the D (5 bases). Germline CDR1 reads SGHTA; CDR2 reads FQGNSA. The CDR3 loop spans 14 amino acids. Trimming cost V 2 bases and J 9 bases, with 14 bases left between them. The CDR3 DNA sequence: TGTGCCAGCAGCTTACCTTCACTAGAGGGTGAGCAGTTCTTC. Protein product: CASSLPSLEGEQFF.

The CDR3 loop is CATPEGSVSTDTQYF. For the CDR3, the DNA is TGTGCCACCCCGGAGGGGAGTGTTAGCACAGATACGCAGTATTTT. The rearrangement uses TRBV7-8 and TRBJ2-3; D may be TRBD2 (6 bases). This CDR3 has 15 amino acids. From germline, CDR1 is SGHVS and CDR2 FQNEAQ. Trimming shortened V by 10 bases and J by 0 bases, and 17 bases separated the two germline ends.

The chain employs TRBV6-2 or TRBV6-3 and TRBJ2-1; 10 bases are shared with TRBD2. The V segment lost 2 bases and the J segment 10 bases; nucleotides outside the gene matches: 11. Germline-derived CDR1 and CDR2 are MNHEY and SVGEGT. This CDR3 spans 16 amino acids. The CDR3 loop reads CASSYGLAEGGYEQFF. The CDR3 DNA reads as TGTGCCAGCAGTTACGGACTAGCGGAGGGGGGATACGAGCAGTTCTTC.

The chain uses TRBV5-1 and TRBJ2-7, with TRBD1 as a possible D gene (5 bases). The V end was cut by 2 bases, the J end by 0 bases, with 9 bases between. CDR3 length equals 14 residues. Per the germline V gene, CDR1 is SGHRS and CDR2 is YFSETQ. Written as DNA, the CDR3 is TGCGCCAGCAGCTTTAAGGACACCTCCTACGAGCAGTACTTC. Encoded protein: CASSFKDTSYEQYF.

The genes are TRBV10-2 and TRBJ2-7; TRBD2 agrees at 7 bases. J lost 3 bases, V lost 0 bases, and 2 bases had no gene match. This CDR3 is built from 14 residues. Germline CDR1 reads WSHSY; CDR2 reads SAAADI. Written as DNA, the CDR3 is TGCGCCAGCAGTGAGTCTGGGAGGGGCTACGAGCAGTACTTC. It yields the protein CASSESGRGYEQYF.

V and J are TRBV7-2 and TRBJ2-2, with TRBD2 identical over 8 bases. From germline, CDR1 is SGHTA and CDR2 FQGNSA. V was pared by 4 bases and J by 7 bases, with 8 bases of the junction left unmatched. The CDR3 sequence is 15 residues long. DNA for the CDR3: TGTGCCAGCAGCTCAACCGCTAGCGGGTTCGGGGAGCTGTTTTTT. Translating gives CASSSTASGFGELFF.

The chain uses TRBV27 and TRBJ1-5; D gene ambiguous. From germline, CDR1 is MNHEY and CDR2 SMNVEV (reference sequence). The V end was cut by 3 bases, the J end by 9 bases, with 9 bases between. CDR3 length equals 12 residues. CDR3 region: CASSLVAGPQHF. CDR3 nucleotides: TGTGCCAGCAGTTTGGTCGCGGGGCCCCAGCATTTT.

In its sample, this clone was seen once. The rearrangement links TRBV19 to TRBJ2-7; 8 nucleotides agree with TRBD1. V was clipped by 3 bases and J by 0 bases; unmatched bases: 4. The CDR3 has 15 residues. CDR1 is LNHDA, CDR2 SQIVND, per germline (reference sequence). CDR3 in amino acids: CASSIWTGSSYEQYF. CDR3 DNA sequence: TGTGCCAGTAGTATCTGGACAGGGAGCTCCTACGAGCAGTACTTC.